The clone carrying this T cell receptor (beta chain) was recorded many times. These data come from a study of neurological immune-mediated disorders. TCRdb recomputed calls from the 5' RACE reads with MiXCR, one row per CDR3 protein. This sample has about 46,000 distinct CDR3 sequences, with approximately 3% found just once. Sequenced sample: PBMCs. This clonotype was sampled from a woman in her fifties or sixties with multiple sclerosis.

Here the CDR3 DNA reads TGCAGCGTTTGGGAGAGACAAGAGACCCAGTACTTC. As protein: CSVWERQETQYF. The rearrangement links TRBV29-1 to TRBJ2-5; D might be TRBD2 (5 bases). The germline V and J ends were trimmed by 5 bases and 2 bases, with 9 bases remaining between them. Germline V gene lookup returns CDR1 SQVTM and CDR2 ANQGSEA. The length of the CDR3 is 12 residues.